The rows below give T cell receptor beta chains drawn from one sample of a study. TCRdb re-called the 5' RACE reads with MiXCR, one entry per CDR3 protein. The data show about 40,000 distinct CDR3 sequences, over 25% seen once. Input material: tumor-infiltrating memory CD4+ T cells sorted from the breast tumor. The receptors shown here come from a female donor with breast cancer. CDR3s include the opening cysteine and the closing phenylalanine or tryptophan. The D gene is left open where the match is weak. Expanded clones get a size class; other rows say once, few or many, or leave the size out.

J,V,D,size,DNA,CDR3
TRBJ2-7,TRBV5-1,-,many,TGCGCCAGCAGCTTGGGCCCCCCCTACGAGCAGTACTTC,CASSLGPPYEQYF
TRBJ1-1,TRBV20-1,-,-,TGCAGTGCTAGAGATCCCCGGGCCAGGAACACTGAAGCTTTCTTT,CSARDPRARNTEAFF
TRBJ2-3,TRBV3-1,TRBD2,-,TGTGCCAGCAGCCAAGATAGGGTAGCGGGGGCCCCCGGCACAGATACGCAGTATTTT,CASSQDRVAGAPGTDTQYF
TRBJ1-5,TRBV7-8,TRBD1,few,TGTGCCAGCAGCTCCTGGACAGGCCTCTCGCATCAGCCCCAGCATTTT,CASSSWTGLSHQPQHF
TRBJ2-7,TRBV7-2,-,-,TGTGCCAGCAGCTTTGTCCTTCTGAACGAGCAGTACTTC,CASSFVLLNEQYF
TRBJ1-2,TRBV12-3/TRBV12-4,-,-,TGTGCCAGCAGTTTACAGGCCGCTTGGGGCTACACCTTC,CASSLQAAWGYTF
TRBJ1-5,TRBV20-1,TRBD1,few,TGCAGTGCTAGACGGGACAGCCAAAATCAGCCCCAGCATTTT,CSARRDSQNQPQHF
TRBJ2-3,TRBV6-5,TRBD2,many,TGTGCCAGCAGTTACCGTCCGGGACTAGCGGGAGAGTTGACAGATACGCAGTATTTT,CASSYRPGLAGELTDTQYF
TRBJ1-2,TRBV6-1,-,-,TGTGCCAGCAGCTTCCGGGACGGATACTACACCTTC,CASSFRDGYYTF
TRBJ1-4,TRBV6-5,-,many,TGTGCCAGCAGTTACAGGGGAAATGAAAAACTGTTTTTT,CASSYRGNEKLFF
TRBJ2-7,TRBV9,TRBD2,many,TGTGCCAGCAGCCCGGGACTAGCGGGAGTCAACGAGCAGTACTTC,CASSPGLAGVNEQYF
TRBJ2-3,TRBV12-3/TRBV12-4,TRBD2,few,TGTGCCAGCAGAACAGCGGGGGGTTCAGATACGCAGTATTTT,CASRTAGGSDTQYF
TRBJ2-1,TRBV7-6,TRBD2,-,TGTGCCAGCAGCTCTCACGGGAGGAGCTCCTACAATGAGCAGTTCTTC,CASSSHGRSSYNEQFF
TRBJ1-1,TRBV6-5,TRBD1,-,TGTGCCAGCAGTCCGGGGGGACTGACAGGGGGAGCTTTCTTT,CASSPGGLTGGAFF
TRBJ2-7,TRBV5-6,TRBD2,few,TGTGCCAGCAGCTTGCCCTCGTTCGGGGGAGGGTCCCACGAGCAGTACTTC,CASSLPSFGGGSHEQYF
TRBJ2-3,TRBV4-3,-,-,TGCGCCAGCAGCCTAGCGGTGGAGGGCACAGATACGCAGTATTTT,CASSLAVEGTDTQYF
TRBJ2-7,TRBV3-1,-,-,TGTGCCAGCAGCCGAGACAGGACGGGAGAGCAGTACTTC,CASSRDRTGEQYF
TRBJ2-3,TRBV9,-,few,TGTGCCAGCAGCGCCCGGACAGTCCAGGATACGCAGTATTTT,CASSARTVQDTQYF
TRBJ2-7,TRBV6-5,TRBD1,few,TGTGCCAACGGACAGGTTCTCCCACACGAGCAGTACTTC,CANGQVLPHEQYF
TRBJ2-5,TRBV4-3,-,many,TGCGCCAGCAGCCAAGGGACGGCCGTCCAAGAGACCCAGTACTTC,CASSQGTAVQETQYF
TRBJ2-7,TRBV30,-,-,TGTGCCTGGAGGGGGAAAAGACTTGCCATTAGCTACGAGCAGTACTTC,CAWRGKRLAISYEQYF
TRBJ2-2,TRBV12-3/TRBV12-4,TRBD2,-,TGTGCCAGCAGTTGGAGCGGGAGGGCTGGGAACACCGGGGAGCTGTTTTTT,CASSWSGRAGNTGELFF
TRBJ1-6,TRBV4-1,-,few,TGCGCCAGCAGCCACGTAGACCTAATCTCCTATAATTCACCCCTCCACTTT,CASSHVDLISYNSPLHF
TRBJ1-4,TRBV20-1,-,many,TGCAGTGCTAGAGATTATTTGAAGGGCCCTAATGAAAAACTGTTTTTT,CSARDYLKGPNEKLFF
TRBJ2-7,TRBV29-1,TRBD1,-,TGCAGCGTCTTGACAGGGATCGAGCAGTACTTC,CSVLTGIEQYF
TRBJ1-1,TRBV28,-,-,TGTGCCACCGTGACCCCTATGAACACTGAAGCTTTCTTT,CATVTPMNTEAFF
TRBJ2-7,TRBV20-1,-,few,TGCAGTGCTAGAGATCTTTCGGGGGCGGATTACGAGCAGTACTTC,CSARDLSGADYEQYF
TRBJ2-3,TRBV9,-,few,TGTGCCAGCAGCTCCACCCCCGGGAATACGCAGTATTTT,CASSSTPGNTQYF
TRBJ1-5,TRBV12-3/TRBV12-4,-,-,TGTGCCAGCCGACAGGGCAATCAGCCCCAGCATTTT,CASRQGNQPQHF
TRBJ1-2,TRBV5-1,TRBD1,-,TGCGCCAGCAGCCCCGGGACAGCAGCCTATGGCTACACCTTC,CASSPGTAAYGYTF
TRBJ2-5,TRBV14,TRBD2,-,TGTGCCAGCAGGGCTAGCGGACAAGAGACCCAGTACTTC,CASRASGQETQYF
TRBJ2-2,TRBV28,TRBD2,few,TGTGCCAGCAGTTTTACGGGAGGGGGTATCACCGGGGAGCTGTTTTTT,CASSFTGGGITGELFF
TRBJ2-7,TRBV20-1,-,many,TGCAGTGCTAGGAGACAGGAACCCTACGAGCAGTACTTC,CSARRQEPYEQYF
TRBJ1-5,TRBV27,-,few,TGTGCCAGCAGTTTCGCAGCTCTTAGCAATCAGCCCCAGCATTTT,CASSFAALSNQPQHF
TRBJ2-7,TRBV28,-,-,TGTGCCAGCAACGAGGGTGCCGGGGGAGCCTACGAGCAGTACTTC,CASNEGAGGAYEQYF
TRBJ2-3,TRBV29-1,-,-,TGCAGCGGTAGCACAGATACGCAGTATTTT,CSGSTDTQYF
TRBJ2-4,TRBV20-1,TRBD2,-,TGCAGTGCTAGCCGCGGGAGAGGTGGCATTCAGTACTTC,CSASRGRGGIQYF
TRBJ2-7,TRBV6-1,TRBD2,-,TGTGCCAGCAGTGACTTAGCGGGAGGCTCCTCTGAGCAGTACTTC,CASSDLAGGSSEQYF
TRBJ2-7,TRBV12-3/TRBV12-4,-,few,TGTGCCAGCTCGCCCCCCGGGACATCCCCCCTATTC,CASSPPGTSPLF
TRBJ2-1,TRBV2,-,few,TGTGCCAGCAGTGAGAGGGGTGACTCCTACAATGAGCAGTTCTTC,CASSERGDSYNEQFF
TRBJ2-2,TRBV15,TRBD2,few,TGTGCCACCAGCACCCGGACTAGCGGGAGTATGACCGGGGAGCTGTTTTTT,CATSTRTSGSMTGELFF
TRBJ2-7,TRBV7-2,-,-,TGTGCCAGCAGCTCTTACTACGAGCAGTACTTC,CASSSYYEQYF
TRBJ2-2,TRBV27,-,-,TGTGCCAGCAGTTTTACCTTCGTAGGGACCGGGGAGCTGTTTTTT,CASSFTFVGTGELFF
TRBJ2-3,TRBV7-2,-,few,TGTGCCAGCAGCGAGGGGGTGGGCTATAGCACAGATACGCAGTATTTT,CASSEGVGYSTDTQYF
TRBJ2-2,TRBV11-1,-,-,TGTGCCAGCAGCTTGCGGTCCGGCCCGAACACCGGGGAGCTGTTTTTT,CASSLRSGPNTGELFF
TRBJ2-1,TRBV5-6,-,-,TGTGCCAGCAGCTACGCGCCTACCCGAGGTAGCCATGAGCAGTTCTTC,CASSYAPTRGSHEQFF
TRBJ2-2,TRBV7-2,TRBD2,-,TGTGCCAGCATCCTTGAAGCGGGAGGGCCGGACGGGGAGCTGTTTTTT,CASILEAGGPDGELFF
TRBJ2-7,TRBV9,-,-,TGTGCCAGCAGCGCAGCCGGGACCGCCACCTACGAGCAGTACTTC,CASSAAGTATYEQYF
TRBJ2-1,TRBV4-1,-,few,TGCGCCAGCAGCCAAGGGTCTAGCGGAGGGGGGAATGAGCAGTTCTTC,CASSQGSSGGGNEQFF
TRBJ2-1,TRBV12-3/TRBV12-4,TRBD2,-,TGTGCCAGCAGGGGACTAGCGGACAATGAGCAGTTCTTC,CASRGLADNEQFF
TRBJ2-5,TRBV12-3/TRBV12-4,TRBD1,few,TGTGCCAGCACCCTACAGGGGGGACAGACCCAGTACTTC,CASTLQGGQTQYF
TRBJ2-7,TRBV12-3/TRBV12-4,TRBD1,-,TGTGCCAGCAGTCCGAGACAGGGGGTCTACGAGCAGTACTTC,CASSPRQGVYEQYF
TRBJ1-2,TRBV20-1,TRBD1,-,TGCAGTGCAAAGACAGGGTTTTCCAAGGGCTACACCTTC,CSAKTGFSKGYTF
TRBJ2-7,TRBV12-3/TRBV12-4,TRBD2,many,TGTGCCAGCGGCTTGAGCGGGAGGGCTTACGAGCAGTACTTC,CASGLSGRAYEQYF
TRBJ2-1,TRBV4-3,-,many,TGCGCCAGCAGCCAATCGACGGGAGCGCAGGGAAATGAGCAGTTCTTC,CASSQSTGAQGNEQFF